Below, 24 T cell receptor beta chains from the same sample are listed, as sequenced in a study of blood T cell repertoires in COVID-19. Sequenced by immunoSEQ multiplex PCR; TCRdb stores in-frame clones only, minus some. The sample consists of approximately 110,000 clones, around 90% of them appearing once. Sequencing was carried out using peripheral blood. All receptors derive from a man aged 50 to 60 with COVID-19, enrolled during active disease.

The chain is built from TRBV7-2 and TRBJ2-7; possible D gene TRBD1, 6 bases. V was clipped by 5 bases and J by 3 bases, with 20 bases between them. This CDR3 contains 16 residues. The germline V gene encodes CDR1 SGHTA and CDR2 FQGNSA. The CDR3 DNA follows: TGTGCCAGCAGCCCGTTGACAGGAACCTCTGTCTACGAGCAGTACTTC. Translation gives CASSPLTGTSVYEQYF.

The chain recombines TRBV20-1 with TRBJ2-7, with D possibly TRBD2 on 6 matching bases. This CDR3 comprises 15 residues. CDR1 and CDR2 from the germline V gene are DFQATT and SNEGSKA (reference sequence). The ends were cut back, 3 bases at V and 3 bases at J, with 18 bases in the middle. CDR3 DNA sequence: TGCAGTGCTAGTCCTTCGGTGGCGGGAAACTACGAGCAGTACGTC. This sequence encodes CSASPSVAGNYEQYV.

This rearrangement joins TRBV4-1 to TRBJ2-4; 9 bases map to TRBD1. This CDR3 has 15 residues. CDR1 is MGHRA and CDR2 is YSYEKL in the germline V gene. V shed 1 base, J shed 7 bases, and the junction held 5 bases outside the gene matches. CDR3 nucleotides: TGCGCCAGCAGCCAAGGGGACAGGGTAGGGAACATTCAGTACTTC. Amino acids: CASSQGDRVGNIQYF.

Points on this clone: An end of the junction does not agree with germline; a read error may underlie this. As DNA, the CDR3 is TGTGCCTGGAGGGTCCCAGGGAACCCTGAAGCTTTCTTT. Translated: CAWRVPGNPEAFF. This chain joins TRBV30 and TRBJ1-1; D is possibly TRBD1 (5 bases). The CDR3 is made up of 13 amino acids. CDR1 GTSNPN and CDR2 SVGIG come from the germline V gene (reference sequence).

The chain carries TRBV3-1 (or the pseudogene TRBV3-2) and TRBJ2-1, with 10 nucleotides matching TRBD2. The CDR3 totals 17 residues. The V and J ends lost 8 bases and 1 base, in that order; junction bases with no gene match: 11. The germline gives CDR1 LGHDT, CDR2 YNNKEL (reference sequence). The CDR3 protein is CASSKREGLKSYNEQFF. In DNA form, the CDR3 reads TGTGCCAGCTCTAAGCGGGAGGGCCTAAAGTCCTACAATGAGCAGTTCTTC.

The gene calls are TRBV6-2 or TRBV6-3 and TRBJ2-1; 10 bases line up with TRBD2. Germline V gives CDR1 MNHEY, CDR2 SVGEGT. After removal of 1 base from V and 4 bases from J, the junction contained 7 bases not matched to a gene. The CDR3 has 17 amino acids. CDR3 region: CASSYFSSGSSYNEQFF. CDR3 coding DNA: TGTGCCAGCAGTTACTTCTCTAGCGGGAGTAGTTACAATGAGCAGTTCTTC.

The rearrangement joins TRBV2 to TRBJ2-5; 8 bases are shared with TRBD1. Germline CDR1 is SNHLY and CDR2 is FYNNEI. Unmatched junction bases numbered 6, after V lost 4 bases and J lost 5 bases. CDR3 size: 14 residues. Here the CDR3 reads CASSGVDRVETQYF. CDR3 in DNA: TGTGCCAGCAGTGGGGTGGACAGGGTGGAGACCCAGTACTTC.

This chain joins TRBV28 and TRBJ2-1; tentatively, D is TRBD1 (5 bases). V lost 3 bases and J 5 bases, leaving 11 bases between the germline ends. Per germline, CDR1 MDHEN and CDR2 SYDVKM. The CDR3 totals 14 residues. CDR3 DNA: TGTGCCAGCAGTTTGGGCAGGGTAGACAATGAGCAGTTCTTC. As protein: CASSLGRVDNEQFF.

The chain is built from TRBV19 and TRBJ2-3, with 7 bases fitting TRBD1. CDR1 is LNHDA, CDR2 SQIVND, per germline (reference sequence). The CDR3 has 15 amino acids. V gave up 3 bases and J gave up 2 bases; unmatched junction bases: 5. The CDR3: CASSIPTGITDTQYF. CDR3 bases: TGTGCCAGTAGTATCCCGACAGGGATCACAGATACGCAGTATTTT. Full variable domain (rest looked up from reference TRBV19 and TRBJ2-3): DGGITQSPKYLFRKEGQNVTLSCEQNLNHDAMYWYRQDPGQGLRLIYYSQIVNDFQKGDIAEGYSVSREKKESFPLTVTSAQKNPTAFYLCASSIPTGITDTQYFGPGTRLTVL.

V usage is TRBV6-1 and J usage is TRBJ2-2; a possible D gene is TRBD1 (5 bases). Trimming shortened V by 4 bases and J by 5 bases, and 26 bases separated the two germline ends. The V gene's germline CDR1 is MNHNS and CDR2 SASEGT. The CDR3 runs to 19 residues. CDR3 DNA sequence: TGTGCCAGCAGTGCGGGCAGGACAAGTGGTCGTCGGTGGACCGGGGAGCTGTTTTTT. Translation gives CASSAGRTSGRRWTGELFF.

DNA for the CDR3: TGTGCCAGCAACGGCGGGAGGTTGGACGAGCAGTACGTC. Translation gives CASNGGRLDEQYV. The chain has TRBV2 and TRBJ2-7; 8 nucleotides align to TRBD2. This CDR3 is built from 13 residues. Germline V gene lookup returns CDR1 SNHLY and CDR2 FYNNEI. Trimming at V came to 7 bases and at J to 5 bases, leaving 7 bases not matched to a gene.

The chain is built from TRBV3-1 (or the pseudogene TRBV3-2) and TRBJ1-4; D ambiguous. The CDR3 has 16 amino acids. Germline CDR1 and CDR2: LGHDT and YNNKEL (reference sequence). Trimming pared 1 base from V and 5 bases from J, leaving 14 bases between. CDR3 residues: CASSQGGHSRNEKLFF. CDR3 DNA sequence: TGTGCCAGCAGCCAAGGCGGGCACAGCCGGAATGAAAAACTGTTTTTT.

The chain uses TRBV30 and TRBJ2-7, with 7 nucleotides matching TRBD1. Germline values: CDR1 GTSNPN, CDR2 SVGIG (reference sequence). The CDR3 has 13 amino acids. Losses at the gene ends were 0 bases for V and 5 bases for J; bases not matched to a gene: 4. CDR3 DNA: TGTGCCTGGAGTGTAAGGGGGCCGGACGAGCAGTACTTC. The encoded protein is CAWSVRGPDEQYF.

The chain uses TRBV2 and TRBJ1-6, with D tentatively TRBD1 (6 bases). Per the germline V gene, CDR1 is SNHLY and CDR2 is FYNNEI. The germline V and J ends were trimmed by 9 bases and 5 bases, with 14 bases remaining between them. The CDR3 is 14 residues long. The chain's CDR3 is CARSGVVDNSPLHF. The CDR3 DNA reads TGTGCCAGGTCAGGGGTTGTTGATAATTCACCCCTCCACTTT.

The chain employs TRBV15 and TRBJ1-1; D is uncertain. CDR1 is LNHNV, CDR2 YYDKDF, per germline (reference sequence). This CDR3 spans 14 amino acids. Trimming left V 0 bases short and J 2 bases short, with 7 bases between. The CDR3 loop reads CATSRDRENTEAFF. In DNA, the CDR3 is TGTGCCACCAGCAGAGATCGGGAAAACACTGAAGCTTTCTTT.

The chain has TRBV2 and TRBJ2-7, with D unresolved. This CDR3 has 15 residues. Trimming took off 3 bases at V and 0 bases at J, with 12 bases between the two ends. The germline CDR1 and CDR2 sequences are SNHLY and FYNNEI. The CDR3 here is CASSENDPSSYEQYV. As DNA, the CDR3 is TGTGCCAGCAGTGAGAATGACCCTAGCTCCTACGAGCAGTACGTC.

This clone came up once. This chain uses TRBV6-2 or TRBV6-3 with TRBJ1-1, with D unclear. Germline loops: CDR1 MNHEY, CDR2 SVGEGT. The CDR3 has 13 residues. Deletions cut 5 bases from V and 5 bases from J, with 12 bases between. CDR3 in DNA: TGTGCCAGCAGTGACACCACGGTAACTGAAGCTTTCTTT. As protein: CASSDTTVTEAFF.

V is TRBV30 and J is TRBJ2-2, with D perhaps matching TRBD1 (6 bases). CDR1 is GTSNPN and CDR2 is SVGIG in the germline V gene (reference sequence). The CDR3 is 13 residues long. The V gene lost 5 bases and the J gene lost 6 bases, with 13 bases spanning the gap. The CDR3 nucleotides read TGTGCCTGGGTCCCCAGGGGACCCGGGGAGCTGTTTTTT. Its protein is CAWVPRGPGELFF. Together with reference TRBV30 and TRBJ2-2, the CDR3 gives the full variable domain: SQTIHQWPATLVQPVGSPLSLECTVEGTSNPNLYWYRQAAGRGLQLLFYSVGIGQISSEVPQNLSASRPQDRQFILSSKKLLLSDSGFYLCAWVPRGPGELFFGEGSRLTVL.

The CDR3 region has the DNA TGTGCCCTAGCGGGAAGCACAGATACGCAGTATTTT. This sequence encodes CALAGSTDTQYF. This chain joins TRBV30 and TRBJ2-3, with TRBD2 matching 9 bases. The CDR3 totals 12 residues. Germline V gives CDR1 GTSNPN, CDR2 SVGIG (reference sequence). The V segment lost 8 bases and the J segment 0 bases; nucleotides outside the gene matches: 0.

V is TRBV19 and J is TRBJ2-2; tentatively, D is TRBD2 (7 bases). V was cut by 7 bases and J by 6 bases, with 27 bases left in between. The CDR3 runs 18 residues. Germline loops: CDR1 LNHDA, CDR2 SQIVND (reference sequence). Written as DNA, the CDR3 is TGTGCCAGTATGCCCCCGGGGGGCTGGGCCGGGGGAGCCGGGGAGCTGTTTTTT. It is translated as CASMPPGGWAGGAGELFF.

The CDR3 reads CASNPGTHVTEAFF. CDR3 in DNA: TGTGCCAGTAATCCCGGGACTCACGTAACTGAAGCTTTCTTT. The chain has TRBV19 and TRBJ1-1, with D perhaps matching TRBD1 (5 bases). CDR3 size: 14 residues. The germline V gene encodes CDR1 LNHDA and CDR2 SQIVND (reference sequence). Between the trimmed V and J ends, which lost 7 bases and 5 bases, there was a span of 17 bases.

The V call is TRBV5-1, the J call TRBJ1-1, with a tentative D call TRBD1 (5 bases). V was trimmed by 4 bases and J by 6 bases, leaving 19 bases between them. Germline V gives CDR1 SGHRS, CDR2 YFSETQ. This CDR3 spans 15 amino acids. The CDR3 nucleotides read TGCGCCAGCAGCCCTGGCCCGGGTTCGGGGGCTGAAGCTTTCTTT. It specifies CASSPGPGSGAEAFF.

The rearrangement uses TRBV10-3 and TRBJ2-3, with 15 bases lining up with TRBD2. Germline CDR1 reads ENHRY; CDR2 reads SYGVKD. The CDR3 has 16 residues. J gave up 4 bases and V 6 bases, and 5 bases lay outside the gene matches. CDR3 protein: CAISEGLAGGPDTQYF. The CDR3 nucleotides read TGTGCCATCAGCGAAGGACTAGCGGGAGGGCCAGATACGCAGTATTTT.

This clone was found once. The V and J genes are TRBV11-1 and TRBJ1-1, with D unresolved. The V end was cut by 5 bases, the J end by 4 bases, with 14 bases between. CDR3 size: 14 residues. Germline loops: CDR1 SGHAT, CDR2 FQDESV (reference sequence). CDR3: CASSLVTRATEAFF. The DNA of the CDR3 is TGTGCCAGCAGCCTCGTTACCCGAGCCACTGAAGCTTTCTTT.